The 18 T cell receptor beta chains reported below all come from one sample, sequenced in a study of blood T cell repertoires in COVID-19 (dated by TCRdb to about 2020). Library method: the immunoSEQ multiplex PCR assay. TCRdb obtained this table from immuneACCESS and retained in-frame rearrangements with V and J assigned. These tables miss some clones; where compared with another copy, unresolved V genes account for less than half of the shortfall, and the remainder is unexplained. This sample comprises around 80,000 clones, 80% to 85% of them detected only once. Together, the top ten hold around 29% of the sample. Sequenced material: peripheral blood. Receptor source: a human donor in a cohort sampled during active COVID-19.

The chain links TRBV2 to TRBJ2-3; D is possibly TRBD2 (5 bases). The germline V gene has CDR1 SNHLY and CDR2 FYNNEI. This CDR3 comprises 14 residues. Deletions cut 8 bases from V and 0 bases from J, with 12 bases between. CDR3 protein: CASRQLASTDTQYF. DNA for the CDR3: TGTGCCAGCCGGCAGCTAGCTAGCACAGATACGCAGTATTTT.

The chain uses TRBV7-9 and TRBJ1-1; D is uncertain. Germline CDR1 and CDR2: SEHNR and FQNEAQ (reference sequence). Trimming removed 5 bases from V and 4 bases from J, with 14 bases in between. CDR3 length equals 14 residues. CDR3 amino acids: CASSPGRSVTEAFF. The DNA for the CDR3 is TGTGCCAGCAGCCCAGGCCGATCGGTCACTGAAGCTTTCTTT.

The chain has TRBV19 and TRBJ2-1; 10 nucleotides agree with TRBD2. In germline, CDR1 is LNHDA, CDR2 SQIVND (reference sequence). After removal of 8 bases from V and 0 bases from J, the junction contained 10 bases not matched to a gene. This CDR3 comprises 17 residues. DNA for the CDR3: TGTGCCAGTTGTAGCGGGGGGCAGGTTAGCTCCTACAATGAGCAGTTCTTC. Its protein product is CASCSGGQVSSYNEQFF.

The V gene is TRBV5-8, the J gene TRBJ1-1, with D unclear. CDR3 size: 13 residues. Trimming took off 2 bases at V and 4 bases at J, with 9 bases between the two ends. CDR1 is SGHTS, CDR2 YDEGEE, per germline. The CDR3 loop is CASSFNLRTEAFF. CDR3 nucleotide sequence: TGTGCCAGCAGCTTTAATCTGCGCACTGAAGCTTTCTTT.

This clone was seen only once. The V gene is TRBV5-5, the J gene TRBJ2-7; 9 bases fit TRBD1. Looked up from germline, CDR1 is SGHKS and CDR2 is YYEKEE (reference sequence). V was pared by 3 bases and J by 5 bases, with 9 bases of the junction left unmatched. This CDR3 has 15 amino acids. Written as DNA, the CDR3 is TGTGCCAGCAGCTCCCCGGGGACAGGGCCCAACGAGCAGTACTTC. Protein: CASSSPGTGPNEQYF. The full variable domain, in which reference TRBV5-5 and TRBJ2-7 provide the parts outside the CDR3, is DAGVTQSPTHLIKTRGQQVTLRCSPISGHKSVSWYQQVLGQGPQFIFQYYEKEERGRGNFPDRFSARQFPNYSSELNVNALLLGDSALYLCASSSPGTGPNEQYFGPGTRLTVT.

The rearrangement joins TRBV18 to TRBJ2-5; TRBD1 matches 7 bases. The CDR3 covers 14 residues. Germline CDR1 reads KGHSH; CDR2 reads LQKENI. V was clipped by 2 bases and J by 2 bases; unmatched bases: 2. In nucleotides, the CDR3 is TGTGCCAGCTCACCAGGCAGGGGGCAAGAGACCCAGTACTTC. As protein: CASSPGRGQETQYF.

The rearrangement joins TRBV11-2 to TRBJ2-7; D is uncertain. From germline, CDR1 is SGHAT and CDR2 FQNNGV. This CDR3 spans 12 amino acids. V lost 5 bases and J lost 6, with 11 bases in between. The CDR3 DNA sequence: TGTGCCAGCAGCCCTACCCTGCCCGAGCAGTACTTC. Protein product: CASSPTLPEQYF.

The chain is built from TRBV27 and TRBJ2-7; D possibly corresponds to TRBD1 (5 bases). V was cut by 4 bases and J by 0 bases, with 10 bases left in between. This CDR3 spans 14 amino acids. The germline V gene has CDR1 MNHEY and CDR2 SMNVEV (reference sequence). The CDR3 loop is CASSSQGISYEQYF. The CDR3 bases are TGTGCCAGCAGTTCCCAGGGAATCTCCTACGAGCAGTACTTC.

The V gene is TRBV27, the J gene TRBJ2-5; a weak D match, TRBD2 (6 bases). Trimming removed 3 bases at V and 3 bases at J, with 8 bases between. The CDR3 has 13 amino acids. CDR1 MNHEY and CDR2 SMNVEV come from the germline V gene (reference sequence). CDR3 amino acids: CASSFTGEETQYF. CDR3 nucleotide sequence: TGTGCCAGCAGTTTCACGGGGGAAGAGACCCAGTACTTC.

The gene calls are TRBV4-1 and TRBJ1-2, with TRBD1 as a possible D gene (5 bases). Trimming shortened V by 2 bases and J by 4 bases, and 11 bases separated the two germline ends. CDR1 and CDR2 from the germline V gene are MGHRA and YSYEKL. CDR3 length equals 14 residues. The CDR3 here is CASSQRQFLYGYTF. CDR3 in DNA: TGCGCCAGCAGCCAACGACAGTTCCTCTATGGCTACACCTTC.

This chain uses TRBV6-6 with TRBJ1-6, with D possibly matching TRBD1 (6 bases). The germline gives CDR1 MNHNY, CDR2 SVGAGI (reference sequence). V was shortened by 2 bases and J by 8 bases, with 10 bases between the two germline ends. CDR3 length: 14 amino acids. The CDR3 DNA sequence: TGTGCCAGCAGTTACCGGGGGGCGGATTCACCCCTCCACTTT. It specifies CASSYRGADSPLHF.

CDR3 residues: CASSRRGDSPYEQYF. The CDR3 nucleotides read TGTGCCAGTAGCCGTCGGGGGGACTCACCTTACGAGCAGTACTTC. This chain joins TRBV19 and TRBJ2-7; 7 positions agree with TRBD2. Germline CDR1 LNHDA, CDR2 SQIVND (reference sequence). The J segment lost 4 bases and the V segment lost 6 bases, leaving 12 bases of the junction unmatched. The CDR3 spans 15 residues.

The J gene is TRBJ2-7, the V gene TRBV6-1; perhaps TRBD1 as D (5 bases). The CDR3 consists of 14 residues. The V gene's germline CDR1 is MNHNS and CDR2 SASEGT. The V end lost 2 bases, the J end lost 2 bases, and 10 bases lay between the germline ends. CDR3 amino acids: CASSERQGPYEQYF. As DNA, the CDR3 is TGTGCCAGCAGTGAACGGCAGGGTCCCTACGAGCAGTACTTC.

This rearrangement joins TRBV7-8 to TRBJ2-7; the D gene is possibly TRBD2 (5 bases). CDR1 is SGHVS, CDR2 FQNEAQ, per germline. The CDR3 extends over 14 amino acids. Trimming removed 5 bases at V and 5 bases at J, with 16 bases between. The chain's CDR3 is CASSPGRGVDEQYF. The CDR3 region has the DNA TGTGCCAGCAGCCCTGGACGGGGAGTGGACGAGCAGTACTTC.

V usage is TRBV5-1 and J usage is TRBJ1-2; the match to TRBD1 covers 9 bases. CDR3 length: 15 amino acids. The V segment lost 3 bases and the J segment 4 bases; nucleotides outside the gene matches: 7. CDR1 is SGHRS, CDR2 YFSETQ, per germline. CDR3: CASSSSDRGGYGYTF. DNA of the CDR3: TGCGCCAGCAGCTCCTCGGACAGGGGAGGCTATGGCTACACCTTC.

The chain is built from TRBV2 and TRBJ1-5; 8 positions agree with TRBD1. Germline V lookup: CDR1 SNHLY, CDR2 FYNNEI. CDR3 size: 17 residues. The V and J ends lost 8 bases and 6 bases, in that order; junction bases with no gene match: 18. The CDR3 region is CASRVDRGGMARQPQHF. The CDR3 coding sequence is TGTGCCAGCCGCGTAGACAGGGGCGGGATGGCGCGTCAGCCCCAGCATTTT.

The J gene is TRBJ2-5, the V gene TRBV6-5; TRBD2 agrees at 14 bases. Germline V CDR1 and CDR2: MNHEY, SVGAGI. This CDR3 has 15 residues. J was trimmed by 5 bases and V by 4 bases; bases with no gene match: 3. The CDR3 reads CASSSWTSGGETQYF. Here the CDR3 DNA reads TGTGCCAGCAGTTCGTGGACTAGCGGGGGGGAGACCCAGTACTTC.

The chain combines TRBV5-5 with TRBJ1-1; 7 nucleotides line up with TRBD1. CDR3 length: 14 residues. CDR1 and CDR2 (germline): SGHKS, YYEKEE (reference sequence). V dropped 3 bases and J dropped 0; count of bases not matched to a gene: 2. CDR3 loop: CASSSDRVNTEAFF. The CDR3 nucleotides read TGTGCCAGCAGCTCCGACAGGGTGAACACTGAAGCTTTCTTT.